The 30 T cell receptor beta chains given below trace back to one sample, sequenced in a study of T cells in women clearing cervical HPV infection. The data were produced by immunoSEQ multiplex PCR, yet TCRdb's version contains in-frame clones alone and is incomplete. The sample's table shows about 37,000 clones. The specimen sequenced was blood buffy coat. These receptors all come from a woman between 18 and 75 years old with a cervical HPV16 infection that either progressed to CIN3+ or cleared (not recorded which).

This clone is labeled medium-sized based on frequency. The read stops 3 residues short of the end of the CDR3; the missing end is completed from the germline J gene. The genes are TRBV18 and TRBJ2-3; 7 positions agree with TRBD1. The germline V gene encodes CDR1 KGHSH and CDR2 LQKENI. V lost 1 base to trimming and J lost 0 bases; unmatched junction nucleotides: 4. The CDR3 length is 16 residues. CDR3 DNA (partial): TGTGCCAGCTCACCACTCGGACAGGCAAGCACAGATACG. It translates to CASSPLGQASTDT. The complete CDR3 protein is CASSPLGQASTDTQYF.

With regard to this clone: The CDR3 extends 3 residues past the end of the read, so its final part is completed from the germline J gene. The chain combines TRBV20-1 with TRBJ2-5, with 11 positions matching TRBD1. CDR3 length equals 15 residues. CDR1 is DFQATT, CDR2 SNEGSKA, per germline (reference sequence). CDR3 DNA, as far as it was read: TGCAGTGCTACCTGGGACAGGGGGAACACAGATACC. It yields the protein CSATWDRGNTDT. The whole CDR3 protein reads CSATWDRGNTDTQYF.

Details on this clone: Sequencing ends 3 residues short of the CDR3 end; the germline J gene provides the rest. The gene calls are TRBV18 and TRBJ1-2; D remains unclear. The CDR3 runs to 13 residues. Germline V gives CDR1 KGHSH, CDR2 LQKENI. CDR3: CASSLRENGDYTF. CDR3 bases read: TGTGCCAGCTCACTACGCGAGAACGGGGAC. The whole variable domain, remainder taken from reference TRBV18 and TRBJ1-2, is NAGVMQNPRHLVRRRGQEARLRCSPMKGHSHVYWYRQLPEEGLKFMVYLQKENIIDESGMPKERFSAEFPKEGPSILRIQQVVRGDSAAYFCASSLRENGDYTFGSGTRLTVV.

Worth noting for this clone: The read terminates 3 residues ahead of where the CDR3 ends, so the germline J gene completes it. The V and J genes are TRBV18 and TRBJ2-3; TRBD2 matches 11 bases. Germline V gene data show CDR1 as KGHSH and CDR2 as LQKENI. The CDR3 has 17 residues. Trimming removed 3 bases from V and 6 bases from J; junction bases left unmatched: 11. The sequenced part of the CDR3 DNA is TGTGCCAGCTCACCGATGGGACTAGCGGCGCTAACGGATACG. Translation: CASSPMGLAALTDT. The entire CDR3 protein is CASSPMGLAALTDTQYF.

Notes on this clone: The CDR3 end falls 3 residues outside the read, so it is completed with the germline J gene. The chain combines TRBV2 with TRBJ2-7; no firm D call. Trimming took 3 bases from V and 3 from J, leaving 3 bases between them. CDR3 length: 11 residues. Germline V gene lookup returns CDR1 SNHLY and CDR2 FYNNEI. The CDR3 region is CASSDSYEQYF. CDR3 bases read: TGTGCCAGCAGTGACAGCTACGAG.

To note about this clone: Read data end 3 residues before the CDR3 end; the end is taken from the germline J gene. This rearrangement joins TRBV4-2 to TRBJ1-6; weak D call: TRBD1 (6 bases). The V gene's germline CDR1 is LGHNA and CDR2 YNFKEQ. V lost 4 bases, J lost 7 bases, and 17 bases lay in between. CDR3 length equals 16 residues. The DNA read from the CDR3 is TGTGCCAGCAGCCCTAGTACGACAGGTGGAAATTCACCC. The encoded protein is CASSPSTTGGNSP. The entire CDR3 is CASSPSTTGGNSPLHF.

Of note for this clone: The read comes to an end 3 residues before the CDR3 does, leaving the germline J gene to fill in the end. This chain uses TRBV7-2 with TRBJ2-7, with 8 bases lining up with TRBD1. The CDR3 runs 15 residues. The junction had 6 bases not matched to a gene; V was cut back by 5 bases and J by 0 bases. Germline CDR1 SGHTA, CDR2 FQGNSA. CDR3 in amino acids: CASSTSGQASYEQYF. CDR3 DNA, as far as it was read: TGTGCCAGCAGCACCTCGGGACAGGCCTCCTACGAG.

Details on this clone: The DNA ends 3 residues before the CDR3 does, and the rest of the CDR3 is filled in from the germline J gene. The chain carries TRBV3-1 (or the pseudogene TRBV3-2) and TRBJ2-5, with 13 bases fitting TRBD2. CDR1 is LGHDT and CDR2 is YNNKEL in the germline V gene (reference sequence). The V gene end was trimmed by 4 bases and the J gene end by 5 bases; junction bases not matched to a gene: 7. This CDR3 has 16 residues. The part of the CDR3 DNA that was read is TGTGCCAGCAGCCTCAGACTAGCGGGGGGTCTGGAGACC. Its translation: CASSLRLAGGLET. The entire CDR3 sequence reads CASSLRLAGGLETQYF.

A word on this clone: Read coverage stops 3 residues before the CDR3 terminus; the germline J gene supplies the remainder. V is TRBV14 and J is TRBJ1-2; 7 bases are a match to TRBD1. Per germline, CDR1 SGHDN and CDR2 FVKESK. This CDR3 contains 13 residues. The sequenced part of the CDR3 DNA is TGTGCCAGCAGCCAGCGAGGGGGCGGTACC. Residues: CASSQRGGGT. The CDR3, in full, reads CASSQRGGGTYTF.

Of note for this clone: The read ends 3 residues early relative to the CDR3; the germline J gene fills the gap. The rearrangement uses TRBV30 and TRBJ2-3; 10 positions match TRBD2. The CDR3 is 11 amino acids. Germline CDR1 and CDR2: GTSNPN and SVGIG (reference sequence). CDR3 residues: CAWGLAETQYF. CDR3 DNA, as far as it was read: TGTGCCTGGGGACTAGCGGAGACG.

In regard to this clone: The read terminates 3 residues ahead of where the CDR3 ends, so the germline J gene completes it. The chain joins TRBV6-1 to TRBJ2-3, with unresolved D. Looked up from germline, CDR1 is MNHNS and CDR2 is SASEGT. The CDR3 contains 15 residues. The CDR3 loop reads CASSGAEIMYQPQYF. The CDR3 bases that were read are TGTGCCAGCAGTGGCGCGGAAATTATGTATCAGCCG.

CDR3: CSARKQSGNTEAFF. Incomplete CDR3 DNA: TGCAGTGCTAGGAAGCAGTCAGGGAACACTGAA. The chain has TRBV20-1 and TRBJ1-1; D gene unclear. The DNA ends 3 residues before the CDR3 does, and the rest of the CDR3 is filled in from the germline J gene. Germline lookup yields CDR1 DFQATT and CDR2 SNEGSKA (reference sequence). The length of the CDR3 is 14 residues. Trimming stripped 3 bases from V and 1 base from J, with 12 bases between.

Points on this clone: The read ends 3 residues early relative to the CDR3; the germline J gene fills the gap. The V gene is TRBV10-3, the J gene TRBJ1-4; 7 bases line up with TRBD1. The CDR3 has 13 residues. Germline trimming cut 3 bases from V and 5 bases from J; bases unmatched to any gene: 0. Germline CDR1 reads ENHRY; CDR2 reads SYGVKD. The CDR3 here is CAISEGGNEKLFF. CDR3 DNA, as far as it was read: TGTGCCATCAGTGAAGGGGGCAATGAAAAA.

Note on this clone: The read terminates 3 residues before the CDR3 end, so the remaining end is supplied by the germline J gene. The V call is TRBV20-1, the J call TRBJ1-6; D gene unclear. Trimming stripped 1 base from V and 8 bases from J, with 12 bases between. In germline, CDR1 is DFQATT, CDR2 SNEGSKA (reference sequence). This CDR3 comprises 14 residues. The CDR3: CSARVGGFDSPLHF. The sequenced part of the CDR3 DNA is TGCAGTGCTAGAGTTGGAGGGTTTGATTCACCC.

Notes on this clone: The missing CDR3 end, 3 residues past where the read stops, is filled in from the germline J gene. The chain recombines TRBV2 with TRBJ2-7, with TRBD2 as a possible D gene (5 bases). CDR3 length equals 12 residues. V lost 6 bases to trimming and J lost 5 bases, with 11 bases between them. The germline CDR1 and CDR2 sequences are SNHLY and FYNNEI. CDR3 residues: CASSQDGDEQYF. The sequenced CDR3 bases are TGTGCCAGCAGCCAGGACGGGGACGAG.

Notes on this clone: The read ends 3 residues shy of where the CDR3 ends; the end is completed using the germline J gene. J is TRBJ2-3 and V is TRBV7-2; D is unresolved. There are 15 residues in the CDR3. V was pared by 1 base and J by 3 bases, with 11 bases between. From germline, CDR1 is SGHTA and CDR2 FQGNSA. The CDR3 DNA, read in part, is TGTGCCAGCAGCTTAGTGGGTACAGAAACAGATACG. It specifies CASSLVGTETDT. The CDR3, in full, reads CASSLVGTETDTQYF.

About this clone itself: Read sequence stops 3 residues before the CDR3 end, and the germline J gene provides the missing end. The gene calls are TRBV7-7 and TRBJ1-5, with D perhaps matching TRBD1 (6 bases). The CDR3 has 16 residues. Germline V gene lookup returns CDR1 SSHAT and CDR2 FNYEAQ (reference sequence). CDR3 residues: CASSLGGGHLTDPQHF. CDR3 bases read: TGTGCCAGCAGCTTAGGAGGGGGACACCTCACAGATCCC.

Considering frequency, this clone is medium-sized. The read terminates 3 residues ahead of where the CDR3 ends, so the germline J gene completes it. This chain links TRBV18 with TRBJ2-3, with TRBD1 matching 8 bases. This CDR3 comprises 15 residues. V trimming: 4 bases; J trimming: 1 base; junction bases outside the gene matches: 4. Germline V gene lookup returns CDR1 KGHSH and CDR2 LQKENI. CDR3 bases read: TGTGCCAGCTCACTCCGGGACAGGCGCACAGATACG. Protein product: CASSLRDRRTDT. The whole CDR3 protein reads CASSLRDRRTDTQYF.

Concerning this clone: The CDR3 goes on 3 residues after the read ends, and that part is filled in from the germline J gene. This chain links TRBV7-2 with TRBJ2-6, with D maybe TRBD1 (6 bases). The CDR3 consists of 16 residues. In germline, CDR1 is SGHTA, CDR2 FQGNSA. V was trimmed by 0 bases and J by 4 bases, leaving 10 bases between them. The CDR3 bases that were read are TGTGCCAGCAGCTTAGCGTTGGGGGCGGGGGCCAACGTC. Encoded protein: CASSLALGAGANV. The CDR3, in full, reads CASSLALGAGANVLTF.

As for this clone: Its ends do not fully match the called genes, so a read error is possible. The sequence runs out 3 residues before the end of the CDR3; the remainder is reconstructed from the germline J gene. The gene calls are TRBV18 and TRBJ2-7; TRBD1 aligns across 10 bases. The length of the CDR3 is 15 residues. Germline-derived CDR1 and CDR2 are KGHSH and LQKENI. The sequenced CDR3 bases are TGTGCCAGCTCCCCCGGGACAGGGGATTCCTCCGAG. This codes for CASSPGTGDSSE. The whole CDR3 sequence is CASSPGTGDSSEQYF.

Remarks on this clone: The read ends 3 residues shy of where the CDR3 ends; the end is completed using the germline J gene. The chain recombines TRBV2 with TRBJ2-7; D gene ambiguous. The CDR3 spans 14 residues. CDR1 is SNHLY, CDR2 FYNNEI, per germline. With 7 bases removed from V and 1 base from J, the gap between germline ends came to 14 bases. The CDR3 loop is CASTGEFISYEQYF. The covered CDR3 bases are TGTGCCAGCACAGGCGAGTTTATATCCTACGAG.

Worth noting for this clone: The read ends 3 residues before the CDR3 terminus; that terminus is restored from the germline J gene. This chain connects TRBV10-3 to TRBJ1-5, with D hard to call. CDR1 ENHRY and CDR2 SYGVKD come from the germline V gene. Trimming took 0 bases from V and 0 from J, leaving 9 bases between them. The CDR3 consists of 16 residues. CDR3 DNA (partial): TGTGCCATCAGTGAGTCGAAAGGGCTTAGCAATCAGCCC. This codes for CAISESKGLSNQP. The entire CDR3 reads CAISESKGLSNQPQHF.

Note on this clone: The missing CDR3 end, 3 residues past where the read stops, is filled in from the germline J gene. This rearrangement joins TRBV20-1 to TRBJ2-5; 9 bases align to TRBD1. V trimming: 4 bases; J trimming: 2 bases; junction bases outside the gene matches: 11. CDR1 and CDR2 (germline): DFQATT, SNEGSKA (reference sequence). The CDR3 consists of 16 residues. CDR3 protein: CSANGDTGGVQETQYF. The CDR3 bases that were read are TGCAGTGCTAACGGAGATACAGGGGGCGTTCAAGAGACC.

Comments on this clone: Germline and junction disagree at one end, which may indicate a read error. The missing CDR3 end, 3 residues past where the read stops, is filled in from the germline J gene. V is TRBV19 and J is TRBJ1-1, with 7 positions matching TRBD1. Germline values: CDR1 LNHDA, CDR2 SQIVND (reference sequence). The CDR3 sequence is 13 residues long. The covered CDR3 bases are TGTGCCACTAAAGGACAGGTTAACATTGAA. Translation: CATKGQVNIE. The whole CDR3 reads CATKGQVNIEAFF.

A word on this clone: The missing CDR3 end, 3 residues past where the read stops, is filled in from the germline J gene. V gene TRBV20-1 combines with J gene TRBJ1-1, with D tentatively TRBD1 (6 bases). V lost 1 base, J lost 1 base, and 13 bases lay in between. CDR1 is DFQATT, CDR2 SNEGSKA, per germline (reference sequence). The CDR3 spans 15 residues. The sequenced CDR3 bases are TGCAGTGCTAGAGCATCCCGGACAGAGAACACTGAA. Its translation is CSARASRTENTE. The whole CDR3 sequence is CSARASRTENTEAFF.

A note on this clone: The sequenced fragment ends 3 residues before the CDR3 boundary, so the rest is inferred from the germline J gene. The J gene is TRBJ1-1, the V gene TRBV18; the match to TRBD1 covers 9 bases. The CDR3 has 15 amino acids. The V gene's germline CDR1 is KGHSH and CDR2 LQKENI. The CDR3 DNA, read in part, is TGTGCCAGCTCACCGAAGGGACAGGGTGGAGAGACA. Translation gives CASSPKGQGGET. The full CDR3 is CASSPKGQGGETAFF.

Details on this clone: The read stops 3 residues short of the end of the CDR3; the missing end is completed from the germline J gene. The chain carries TRBV2 and TRBJ2-7; TRBD1 agrees at 8 bases. This CDR3 has 14 amino acids. V shed 4 bases and J 5 bases; nucleotides not matched to a gene: 7. Germline assignment: CDR1 SNHLY and CDR2 FYNNEI. The CDR3: CASSGGYRGNEQYF. The CDR3 bases that were read are TGTGCCAGCAGTGGAGGTTACAGGGGGAACGAG.

Worth noting for this clone: With the read ending 3 residues before the CDR3 end, the germline J gene is used to fill in that end. The chain combines TRBV16 with TRBJ1-1; TRBD1 is a possible D gene (5 bases). Germline lookup yields CDR1 KGHSY and CDR2 FQNENV. V was clipped by 0 bases and J by 3 bases, with 23 bases between them. This CDR3 is built from 19 residues. The part of the CDR3 DNA that was read is TGTGCCAGCAGCCAATCAGTAGGGGTCAGGACCTCCGCCCACACTGAA. This translates into CASSQSVGVRTSAHTE. The CDR3 reads in full as CASSQSVGVRTSAHTEAFF.

A note on this clone: Read sequence stops 3 residues before the CDR3 end, and the germline J gene provides the missing end. The V call is TRBV6-1, the J call TRBJ2-5; maybe TRBD1 (6 bases). The germline V gene has CDR1 MNHNS and CDR2 SASEGT. This CDR3 is built from 14 residues. The DNA read from the CDR3 is TGTGCCAGCAGTGAAGCCAGGACAGTCGATACC. The encoded protein is CASSEARTVDT. The complete CDR3 protein is CASSEARTVDTQYF.

On this clone itself: Read sequence stops 3 residues before the CDR3 end, and the germline J gene provides the missing end. The V and J genes are TRBV18 and TRBJ1-5, with 9 nucleotides matching TRBD1. The trim removed 3 bases at V and 4 bases at J, leaving 1 base unmatched. The CDR3 runs 14 residues. CDR1 KGHSH and CDR2 LQKENI come from the germline V gene. The CDR3 reads CASSPGTGNQPQHF. CDR3 DNA, as far as it was read: TGTGCCAGCTCACCCGGGACAGGGAATCAGCCC.